The T cell receptor beta chain described here comes from a study of shared clonotypes between healthy human individuals. Overall study: A donor's plate count was three for CD4 naive and three for CD4 memory; CD8 naive had two and CD8 memory one.

Study-wide results and caveats: It was observed that roughly 5% of naive CD4 clonotypes were shared across several donors.

Some clones are missing from TCRdb's copy, which holds only in-frame ones; the method was immunoSEQ multiplex PCR. The sample records about 1 million clones, about 76% being singletons. Points on this clone: The antigen is undetermined.

Only Caucasian adults living in Nashville, Tennessee served as donors. The study separated CD4+ cells into CD45RA+ naive and CD45RA-negative memory subsets. The length of the CDR3 is 10 residues. Germline loops: CDR1 SNHLY, CDR2 FYNNEI. The V end lost 8 bases, the J end lost 3 bases, and 5 bases lay between the germline ends. Source material: memory CD4+ T cells sorted from blood. Documented subset: CD45RA-negative fraction. The chain uses TRBV2 and TRBJ2-7; D ambiguous. This receptor was identified in a man between 18 and 29 years old in good health. In nucleotides, the CDR3 is TGTGCCAGCGCGCGCTACGAGCAGTACTTC. It encodes CASARYEQYF.